The 13 T cell receptor beta chains reported below all come from one sample, sequenced in a study of blood T cell repertoires in COVID-19. The method was immunoSEQ multiplex PCR; TCRdb's version includes in-frame clones alone and lacks a portion of them. The table has about 190,000 clones, about 88% seen once. Sequenced material: PBMCs or T cells enriched from blood (not recorded which). These receptor sequences come from a woman aged 25 to 45 who had recovered from COVID-19.

V is TRBV5-1 and J is TRBJ1-4, with D maybe TRBD1 (6 bases). Trimming shortened V by 2 bases and J by 0 bases, and 11 bases separated the two germline ends. CDR3 length: 16 amino acids. Per the germline V gene, CDR1 is SGHRS and CDR2 is YFSETQ. CDR3 amino acids: CASSFHEGATNEKLFF. The CDR3 coding sequence is TGCGCCAGCAGCTTTCATGAGGGGGCAACTAATGAAAAACTGTTTTTT.

This chain links TRBV7-6 with TRBJ2-1; maybe TRBD2 (7 bases). Trimming cost V 5 bases and J 4 bases, with 18 bases left between them. CDR3 size: 16 residues. The V gene's germline CDR1 is SGHVS and CDR2 FNYEAQ. The CDR3 sequence: CASSRGGLAEYNEQFF. The CDR3 DNA reads as TGTGCCAGCAGCCGAGGGGGGCTAGCGGAGTACAATGAGCAGTTCTTC.

This clone was recorded once. This rearrangement joins TRBV3-1 (or the pseudogene TRBV3-2) to TRBJ1-4; 8 bases match TRBD1. The CDR3 is 15 amino acids. Trimming removed 3 bases from V and 6 bases from J; junction bases left unmatched: 6. Per the germline V gene, CDR1 is LGHDT and CDR2 is YNNKEL (reference sequence). This CDR3 is CASSHRGLGDEKLFF. In DNA form, the CDR3 reads TGTGCCAGCAGCCACAGGGGGCTAGGGGATGAAAAACTGTTTTTT.

The chain links TRBV5-4 to TRBJ1-6; a weak D match, TRBD1 (5 bases). V was pared by 5 bases and J by 8 bases, with 17 bases between. The CDR3 spans 15 residues. Germline loops: CDR1 SGHNT, CDR2 YYREEE (reference sequence). CDR3: CASSLVGQTYSPLHF. In DNA form, the CDR3 reads TGTGCCAGCAGTCTCGTGGGGCAGACTTATTCACCCCTCCACTTT.

The chain has TRBV30 and TRBJ2-7; 13 nucleotides agree with TRBD2. V was clipped by 2 bases and J by 4 bases; unmatched bases: 8. The CDR3 is made up of 16 amino acids. The germline gives CDR1 GTSNPN, CDR2 SVGIG (reference sequence). The DNA of the CDR3 is TGTGCCTGGAGTACCGGACTAGCGGGGGCGGGATACGAGCAGTACTTC. Protein product: CAWSTGLAGAGYEQYF.

This clone was found once. This chain joins TRBV18 and TRBJ2-7, with 7 bases fitting TRBD1. The CDR3 contains 17 residues. Germline values: CDR1 KGHSH, CDR2 LQKENI. The V gene end was trimmed by 5 bases and the J gene end by 5 bases; junction bases not matched to a gene: 18. CDR3 residues: CASSKDLRTGDMNEQYF. The CDR3 coding sequence is TGTGCCAGCTCAAAGGATCTTAGGACAGGCGATATGAACGAGCAGTACTTC.

This clone was seen a few times. The chain couples TRBV5-6 to TRBJ1-2; TRBD1 is a possible D gene (5 bases). CDR1 and CDR2 (germline): SGHDT, YYEEEE. V lost 0 bases to trimming and J lost 5 bases, with 14 bases between them. CDR3 length: 15 amino acids. The CDR3 coding sequence is TGTGCCAGCAGCTTGGTCACAGGAACGGCTTATGGCTACACCTTC. Translated, it gives CASSLVTGTAYGYTF.

This chain links TRBV5-1 with TRBJ2-1; a weak D match, TRBD1 (5 bases). Germline V CDR1 and CDR2: SGHRS, YFSETQ. The germline V and J ends were trimmed by 6 bases and 3 bases, with 10 bases remaining between them. The CDR3 has 13 residues. CDR3 sequence: CASNPDSYNEQFF. CDR3 bases: TGCGCCAGCAACCCCGACAGCTACAATGAGCAGTTCTTC.

V gene TRBV5-1 combines with J gene TRBJ2-1, with TRBD2 matching over 7 bases. V shed 2 bases and J 6 bases; nucleotides not matched to a gene: 2. In germline, CDR1 is SGHRS, CDR2 YFSETQ. The CDR3 spans 13 residues. The DNA of the CDR3 is TGCGCCAGCAGCTTACTAGCGATCAATGAGCAGTTCTTC. Protein: CASSLLAINEQFF.

The rearrangement links TRBV3-1 (or the pseudogene TRBV3-2) to TRBJ1-3; D might be TRBD1 (6 bases). V was trimmed by 4 bases and J by 8 bases, leaving 21 bases between them. The CDR3 extends over 16 amino acids. CDR1 is LGHDT and CDR2 is YNNKEL in the germline V gene (reference sequence). CDR3 nucleotides: TGTGCCAGCAGCCCCTCATTAACAGGGAACGGGGACACCATATATTTT. Translated: CASSPSLTGNGDTIYF.

This clone was observed a single time. The J gene is TRBJ1-2, the V gene TRBV5-1, with D possibly TRBD1 on 6 matching bases. Germline values: CDR1 SGHRS, CDR2 YFSETQ. Trimming cost V 1 base and J 7 bases, with 17 bases left between them. The CDR3 is made up of 15 amino acids. CDR3 region: CASSLSSGHLPGYTF. In DNA, the CDR3 is TGCGCCAGCAGCTTGAGTTCGGGACACCTGCCTGGCTACACCTTC. The full variable domain, completed using reference TRBV5-1 and TRBJ1-2, is KAGVTQTPRYLIKTRGQQVTLSCSPISGHRSVSWYQQTPGQGLQFLFEYFSETQRNKGNFPGRFSGRQFSNSRSEMNVSTLELGDSALYLCASSLSSGHLPGYTFGSGTRLTVV.

The chain recombines TRBV5-1 with TRBJ2-7; 7 bases align to TRBD1. This CDR3 region has 14 residues. The germline CDR1 and CDR2 sequences are SGHRS and YFSETQ. J gave up 4 bases and V 2 bases, and 6 bases lay outside the gene matches. In nucleotides, the CDR3 is TGCGCCAGCAGCTTAAAGACAGGGCAATACGAGCAGTACTTC. Its translation is CASSLKTGQYEQYF. Filled out from reference TRBV5-1 and TRBJ2-7, the complete variable domain reads KAGVTQTPRYLIKTRGQQVTLSCSPISGHRSVSWYQQTPGQGLQFLFEYFSETQRNKGNFPGRFSGRQFSNSRSEMNVSTLELGDSALYLCASSLKTGQYEQYFGPGTRLTVT.

In this sample, this clone turned up a few times. This chain uses TRBV20-1 with TRBJ2-1, with TRBD2 matching over 11 bases. The junction had 8 bases not matched to a gene; V was cut back by 3 bases and J by 7 bases. This CDR3 comprises 15 residues. Germline V gene sequence: CDR1 DFQATT, CDR2 SNEGSKA (reference sequence). CDR3 amino acids: CSASSGGVIGNEQFF. The CDR3 region has the DNA TGCAGTGCTAGTAGCGGGGGGGTAATAGGGAATGAGCAGTTCTTC.